Detailed here is one TCR beta chain. Its specificity is not known. V lost 5 bases and J lost 12; bases outside the gene matches: 6. Looked up from germline, CDR1 is SEHNR and CDR2 is FQNEAQ (reference sequence). There are 11 residues in the CDR3. The data stem from a study of cytomegalovirus exposure and HLA in healthy donors. PCR amplification relied on 60 Vbeta primers (plus 13 Jbeta primers). Authors' methods: Roughly 73 million unique TCR beta chains, about 10 million of them shared, were counted by a later analysis. Profiled with immunoSEQ multiplex PCR; TCRdb holds only in-frame clones, not every one. V and J calls and clone size are given by that table; D and trimming were obtained from the DNA. The sample contains about 110,000 clones, roughly 70% of which appear only once. Study conclusions and caveats: A missense variant in DCLRE1C was later tied to TCR beta V- and J-gene trimming. It was taken for granted in presence/absence analyses that sequencing depth across donors was roughly uniform. Being productive about 90% or about 30% of the time was typical of most TCR beta V segments in an earlier analysis.

The receptor's source is a woman in her thirties or forties in good health and CMV-seropositive. The rearrangement uses TRBV7-9 and TRBJ1-1, with TRBD1 matching over 7 bases. Sample: PBMCs. The DNA for the CDR3 is TGTGCCAGCAGCCCAGGGGGGTTGACTTTCTTT. This gives the protein CASSPGGLTFF.